The rows below give T cell receptor beta chains drawn from one sample of a study of OX40 agonist ivuxolimab in advanced cancers. The repertoire was sequenced with immunoSEQ multiplex PCR; TCRdb's copy has only in-frame clones and lacks some. The table has 55,000 to 65,000 clones, 85% to 95% seen once. The sequenced sample was CD4+ or CD8+ T cells sorted from blood, obtained in a trial of the OX40 agonist ivuxolimab. The source of these receptors is an adult with an advanced solid tumor such as melanoma, head and neck, liver or kidney cancer. Both conserved end residues are part of each CDR3. The D gene is left open where the match is weak. The size of a clone is reported for some rows only, either as once, few or many, or as a class for expanded clones.

clone_size	v_call	d_call	j_call	cdr3_aa	cdr3_nt
.	TRBV18	.	TRBJ1-1	CASSPALGNTEAFF	TGTGCCAGCTCACCCGCCTTAGGGAACACTGAAGCTTTCTTT
.	TRBV5-1	.	TRBJ1-1	CASRDRNEAFF	TGCGCCAGCAGAGATAGGAATGAAGCTTTCTTT
.	TRBV11-2	.	TRBJ2-1	CASSTRSGVQLEQFF	TGTGCCAGCAGCACCCGTTCTGGCGTACAATTGGAGCAGTTCTTC
.	TRBV2	TRBD1	TRBJ1-1	CASELNRGLRNTEAFF	TGTGCCAGCGAACTTAACAGGGGACTCAGGAACACTGAAGCTTTCTTT
.	TRBV7-2	.	TRBJ1-2	CASSPRTQRDYGYTF	TGTGCCAGCAGCCCTAGAACGCAAAGGGACTATGGCTACACCTTC
once	TRBV5-1	.	TRBJ2-7	CASSLWDSGEGEQYF	TGCGCCAGCAGCCTGTGGGACAGCGGGGAGGGCGAGCAGTACTTC
.	TRBV7-2	TRBD2	TRBJ2-4	CASSNGLGGSEAKNIQYF	TGTGCCAGCAGCAACGGACTTGGCGGGAGCGAAGCCAAAAACATTCAGTACTTC
.	TRBV19	.	TRBJ1-1	CASSIRQNTEAFF	TGTGCCAGTAGTATTCGGCAAAACACTGAAGCTTTCTTT
.	TRBV5-1	.	TRBJ2-3	CASSPGTSESADTQYF	TGCGCCAGCAGCCCCGGGACCTCGGAGTCGGCAGATACGCAGTATTTT
.	TRBV2	.	TRBJ1-1	CAGGSQGNTEAFF	TGTGCCGGAGGGAGTCAGGGGAACACTGAAGCTTTCTTT
.	TRBV5-1	.	TRBJ2-7	CASSLVGRASSEQYF	TGCGCCAGCAGCTTGGTGGGACGGGCATCCTCCGAGCAGTACTTC
.	TRBV2	.	TRBJ2-7	CASSGQGASYEQYF	TGTGCCAGCAGTGGCCAGGGAGCGAGTTACGAGCAGTACTTC
.	TRBV18	.	TRBJ1-5	CASSQDGLGPQHF	TGTGCCAGCTCGCAGGACGGTCTGGGGCCCCAGCATTTT
.	TRBV20-1	.	TRBJ1-2	CSAAANYGYTF	TGCAGTGCCGCAGCTAACTATGGCTACACCTTC